A selection of T cell receptor beta chains follows, all from one sample in a study of response to subunit inactivated influenza vaccine. A single record per CDR3 protein comes from TCRdb applying MiXCR to the RT-PCR reads. This sample has approximately 500,000 distinct CDR3 sequences; around 13% occur once, and the top ten carry around 12%. The sample here was PBMCs from blood, taken 40 to 50 days after vaccination. These receptors all stem from a man aged 50-60 years who received an inactivated influenza vaccine. CDR3s include the opening cysteine and the closing phenylalanine or tryptophan. A D gene is named only where the DNA matches it firmly. Clone size appears in some rows only: once, few, many, or a class for an expanded clone.

-	-	TRBV20-1	TRBJ2-3	TGCAGTGCCAGCGAGGGGGTTCTTCGATCGGATACGCAGTATTTT	CSASEGVLRSDTQYF
-	-	TRBV4-3	TRBJ2-7	TGCGCCAGCAGCCAAGATCCGGAGGGGGCAAGCTACGAGCAGTACTTC	CASSQDPEGASYEQYF
-	-	TRBV28	TRBJ1-5	TGTGCCAGCAGTTTATTGGTAAATCAGCCCCAGCATTTT	CASSLLVNQPQHF
-	-	TRBV11-2	TRBJ2-1	TGTGCCAGCAGCCTGTTGGGGGGAGCCCCGCAGTTCTTC	CASSLLGGAPQFF
many	-	TRBV5-1	TRBJ2-5	TGCGCCAGCAGCACGGACAGTGTCGAGACCCAGTACTTC	CASSTDSVETQYF
-	TRBD1	TRBV20-1	TRBJ1-2	TGCAGTGCCCCCGTCGGGACAGTCCTCTATGGCTACACCTTC	CSAPVGTVLYGYTF
many	-	TRBV29-1	TRBJ2-2	TGCAGCGTTGAAGGTCCGGCGATCGGGAGCACCGGGGAGCTGTTTTTT	CSVEGPAIGSTGELFF
few	-	TRBV5-1	TRBJ2-2	TGCGCCAGCACCAGGACCGAACTAGATGCGAACACCGGGGAGCTGTTTTTT	CASTRTELDANTGELFF
many	-	TRBV28	TRBJ1-2	TGTGCCAGCAGTTTTAAAGGGAATGGCTACACCTTC	CASSFKGNGYTF
few	-	TRBV10-3	TRBJ2-3	TGTGCCATCAGCCCAGCGAGGGAAGATACGCAGTATTTT	CAISPAREDTQYF
-	TRBD2	TRBV20-1	TRBJ2-3	TGCAGTGCTAGAGACACTAGCGGGACCAGCACAGATACGCAGTATTTT	CSARDTSGTSTDTQYF
-	TRBD1	TRBV25-1	TRBJ1-3	TGTGCCAGCAGTGAACCGACAGGGTTTGGAAACACCATATATTTT	CASSEPTGFGNTIYF
few	TRBD1	TRBV4-3	TRBJ1-3	TGCGCCAGCAGCCAAGACCCAGGGGGCATAAACACCATATATTTT	CASSQDPGGINTIYF
-	TRBD1	TRBV29-1	TRBJ2-7	TGCAGCGTTAGAACGGGACAGGGACCCCGCGAGCAGTACTTC	CSVRTGQGPREQYF
few	-	TRBV7-2	TRBJ1-2	TGTGCCAGCAGCCCGAGAGACGGAAACTATGGCTACACCTTC	CASSPRDGNYGYTF
-	TRBD1	TRBV5-1	TRBJ1-2	TGCGCCAGCAGCTTGGATGGACAGGGGGCGAAAGGCTACACCTTC	CASSLDGQGAKGYTF
many	-	TRBV7-2	TRBJ1-1	TGTGCCAGCAGCCCCGGAAGGAACACTGAAGCTTTCTTT	CASSPGRNTEAFF
few	TRBD1	TRBV7-9	TRBJ2-2	TGTGCCAGCAGCACCCGGACAGGCTGGGATTCGGGGGAGCTGTTTTTT	CASSTRTGWDSGELFF
few	-	TRBV5-1	TRBJ1-2	TGCGCCAGCAGCTTGGCCGACAGCAGTGGCTACACCTTC	CASSLADSSGYTF
many	-	TRBV4-3	TRBJ1-3	TGCGCCAGCAGCCAAGATCCCCACCCGACTGGTGGAAACACCATATATTTT	CASSQDPHPTGGNTIYF
medium-sized	-	TRBV28	TRBJ2-7	TGTGCCAGCAGTCGGGGACTGACGTCCTACGAGCAGTACTTC	CASSRGLTSYEQYF
-	TRBD1	TRBV11-2	TRBJ1-5	TGTGCCAGCAGCTGGGACTGGACAGGGGGATTTAGCAATCAGCCCCAGCATTTT	CASSWDWTGGFSNQPQHF
few	-	TRBV7-9	TRBJ2-1	TGTGCCAGCAGCTTAGCAGTTAATGAGCAGTTCTTC	CASSLAVNEQFF
many	-	TRBV7-9	TRBJ2-1	TGTGCCAGCCGCGGGGTTGACAATCCGGGGAATGAGCAGTTCTTC	CASRGVDNPGNEQFF
-	TRBD2	TRBV5-1	TRBJ2-1	TGCGCCAGCAGCTTGGGTGATCGAACTAGCGGCGTGAGTGAGCAGTTCTTC	CASSLGDRTSGVSEQFF
many	-	TRBV7-9	TRBJ2-7	TGTGCCAGCAGCTTAGTGGCTAGAGGATACGAGCAGTACTTC	CASSLVARGYEQYF
-	-	TRBV28	TRBJ2-5	TGTGCCAGCAGATTTAGCGGTCAAGAGACCCAGTACTTC	CASRFSGQETQYF
many	-	TRBV7-2	TRBJ2-3	TGTGCCAGCAGCCGATCATTGGGAAGTTTCGCAGATACGCAGTATTTT	CASSRSLGSFADTQYF
-	-	TRBV20-1	TRBJ2-2	TGCAGTGCTGTACACCGGGTGGAGCTGTTTTTT	CSAVHRVELFF
few	TRBD1	TRBV3-1	TRBJ2-1	TGTGCCAGCAGCCAATTAGGCGGGACAGGGGCGAACAATGAGCAGTTCTTC	CASSQLGGTGANNEQFF
few	-	TRBV6-2/TRBV6-3	TRBJ1-2	TGTGCCAGCAGCCGTGGAGAGGGGCATGGCTACACCTTC	CASSRGEGHGYTF
many	TRBD2	TRBV6-1	TRBJ2-1	TGTGCCAGCAGAATAAAGACTAGCGGGACCGTTAGGGAGCAGTTCTTC	CASRIKTSGTVREQFF
few	-	TRBV12-3/TRBV12-4	TRBJ1-2	TGTGCCAAAAGAGCTGGCTACACCTTC	CAKRAGYTF
many	-	TRBV12-3/TRBV12-4	TRBJ2-6	TGTGCCAGCAAGGCAGGTTCTAGCTCTGGGGCCAACGTCCTGACTTTC	CASKAGSSSGANVLTF
many	TRBD1	TRBV9	TRBJ1-3	TGTGCCAGCAGCGTCCGGGACAGGGGGAACACCATATATTTT	CASSVRDRGNTIYF
-	-	TRBV25-1	TRBJ2-7	TGTTCGAGCAGGGGGCTAGCGGGGACCTACGAGCAGTACTTC	CSSRGLAGTYEQYF
-	-	TRBV7-2	TRBJ2-7	TGTGCCAGCAGCTTAAACATGGGGGGACCCGAGCAGTACTTC	CASSLNMGGPEQYF
-	-	TRBV6-2/TRBV6-3	TRBJ2-7	TGTGCCAGCAACAAGGGGGGAAGTGGCTACGAGCAGTACTTC	CASNKGGSGYEQYF
-	-	TRBV2	TRBJ2-7	TGTGCCAGCAGGGCCAGGACAGAGTTCTACGAGCAGTACTTC	CASRARTEFYEQYF
few	-	TRBV12-2	TRBJ2-1	TGTGCAAGTCGTGCTTCCCATACGGCGGGGGGGCTCAATGAGCAGTTCTTC	CASRASHTAGGLNEQFF
-	-	TRBV7-9	TRBJ2-7	TGTGCCAGCAGCTTAGTTCAGTGGGACACCCCCTACGAGCAGTACTTC	CASSLVQWDTPYEQYF
-	TRBD2	TRBV6-2/TRBV6-3	TRBJ2-1	TGTGCCAGCAGGCGACGCACGGGACTAGCGGGGTACAATGAGCAGTTCTTC	CASRRRTGLAGYNEQFF
-	TRBD1	TRBV6-2/TRBV6-3	TRBJ2-7	TGTGCCAGCAGTTACAGGGGACAGGGTACCTACGAGCAGTACTTC	CASSYRGQGTYEQYF
many	TRBD2	TRBV12-3/TRBV12-4	TRBJ2-5	TGTGCCAGCAGTTGGACTAGCGGGAATCAAGAGACCCAGTACTTC	CASSWTSGNQETQYF
few	-	TRBV20-1	TRBJ2-3	TGCAGTGCTAGCCGGGGCCTTCACACAGATACGCAGTATTTT	CSASRGLHTDTQYF
few	-	TRBV7-8	TRBJ2-7	TGTGCCAGCAGCTCCCGGGCCGTAGGGATGGGGTCCTACGAGCAGTACTTC	CASSSRAVGMGSYEQYF
few	-	TRBV6-2/TRBV6-3	TRBJ2-2	TGTGCCAGCAGTGTACTTGAAATCGGGGAGCTGTTTTTT	CASSVLEIGELFF
once	-	TRBV5-5	TRBJ2-2	TGTGCCAGCAGCCAGGGGTCGGTCACCGGGGAGCTGTTTTTT	CASSQGSVTGELFF
-	TRBD1	TRBV7-2	TRBJ2-6	TGTGCCAGCAGCTTAGAGCGACAGGGGACCGTCCTGACTTTC	CASSLERQGTVLTF
many	TRBD2	TRBV11-2	TRBJ2-7	TGTGCCAGCAGCTCCCTCGAGGGACTAGCTCGTGAGCAGTACTTC	CASSSLEGLAREQYF